This entry lists 18 T cell receptor beta chains sequenced from one sample in a study of blood T cell repertoires in COVID-19. TCRdb's table, derived via immunoSEQ multiplex PCR, lists solely in-frame clones and lacks some. The data contain fewer than 200,000 clones, roughly 80% of them singletons. Sequenced input: PBMCs or T cells enriched from blood (not recorded which). These receptors came from a woman aged 50 to 65 who had recovered from COVID-19.

V gene TRBV11-3 combines with J gene TRBJ2-3; 7 nucleotides agree with TRBD2. This CDR3 has 15 residues. Trimming removed 6 bases from V and 0 bases from J; junction bases left unmatched: 6. CDR1 is SGHNT, CDR2 YENEEA, per germline. CDR3 sequence: CASSLLALSTDTQYF. The CDR3 coding sequence is TGTGCCAGCAGTTTACTAGCGTTAAGCACAGATACGCAGTATTTT.

V is TRBV5-1 and J is TRBJ2-1, with 11 bases matching TRBD2. The CDR3 sequence is 15 residues long. Germline-derived CDR1 and CDR2 are SGHRS and YFSETQ. V shed 2 bases and J 5 bases; nucleotides not matched to a gene: 3. The CDR3, as DNA: TGCGCCAGCAGCTTAGAACTAGCGGGGGACAATGAGCAGTTCTTC. As protein: CASSLELAGDNEQFF.

The CDR3: CASMQKAGGHNEQFF. The CDR3 region has the DNA TGTGCCAGCATGCAGAAGGCGGGGGGCCACAATGAGCAGTTCTTC. The V gene is TRBV21-1, the J gene TRBJ2-1; the table's D gene call, TRBD2, was not cross checked with the DNA. TRBV21-1 is an annotated pseudogene. This CDR3 region has 15 residues.

The CDR3 loop reads CASTGLGDSPLHF. CDR3 DNA sequence: TGTGCCAGCACCGGTCTAGGAGATTCACCCCTCCACTTT. The V and J genes are TRBV12-3 or TRBV12-4 and TRBJ1-6; D gene ambiguous. The CDR3 covers 13 residues. V was pared by 7 bases and J by 8 bases, with 12 bases between.

The chain links TRBV18 to TRBJ2-5; maybe TRBD2 (6 bases). V was clipped by 3 bases and J by 2 bases, with 13 bases between them. This CDR3 is built from 15 residues. Germline CDR1 is KGHSH and CDR2 is LQKENI. The CDR3 protein is CASSPQSGLQETQYF. The CDR3 bases are TGTGCCAGCTCACCCCAGAGCGGGTTACAAGAGACCCAGTACTTC.

In nucleotides, the CDR3 is TGTGCCAGCAGCCTGAGGGTGGTCGGAGGCTACACCTTC. The encoded protein is CASSLRVVGGYTF. The chain links TRBV28 to TRBJ1-2; D gene unclear. V was cut by 6 bases and J by 8 bases, with 16 bases left in between. This CDR3 is 13 amino acids long. In germline, CDR1 is MDHEN, CDR2 SYDVKM.

V usage is TRBV19 and J usage is TRBJ1-1; the D is unclear. CDR3 size: 12 residues. V shed 7 bases and J shed 6 bases, with 12 bases lying between them. In germline, CDR1 is LNHDA, CDR2 SQIVND (reference sequence). The CDR3 DNA reads TGTGCCAGTACCAATAAGCGCCCTGAAGCTTTCTTT. Translated: CASTNKRPEAFF.

The rearrangement uses TRBV15 and TRBJ1-2, with 12 bases identical to TRBD1. The CDR3 loop spans 14 amino acids. The germline CDR1 and CDR2 sequences are LNHNV and YYDKDF (reference sequence). The V gene end was trimmed by 3 bases and the J gene end by 8 bases; junction bases not matched to a gene: 4. The CDR3 nucleotides read TGTGCCACCAGCAGGGGACAGGGGGCGAAAGGCTACACCTTC. This encodes CATSRGQGAKGYTF.

This clone was seen only a few times. The chain has TRBV5-5 and TRBJ2-3; D is possibly TRBD2 (5 bases). The CDR3 has 17 amino acids. The V gene lost 0 bases and the J gene lost 3 bases, with 17 bases spanning the gap. The germline V gene encodes CDR1 SGHKS and CDR2 YYEKEE (reference sequence). Written as DNA, the CDR3 is TGTGCCAGCAGCTTGGGAGGGTTAGGTACGAGGACAGATACGCAGTATTTT. Protein product: CASSLGGLGTRTDTQYF.

V and J are TRBV6-4 and TRBJ1-1; D perhaps matches TRBD1 (6 bases). With 5 bases removed from V and 4 bases from J, the gap between germline ends came to 11 bases. Germline CDR1 and CDR2: MRHNA and SNTAGT. The length of the CDR3 is 13 residues. CDR3 coding DNA: TGTGCCAGCAGTAACAGGGTTGGCACTGAAGCTTTCTTT. This encodes CASSNRVGTEAFF.

The chain carries TRBV6-5 and TRBJ1-1; 7 bases map to TRBD1. Germline CDR1 reads MNHEY; CDR2 reads SVGAGI. V shed 6 bases, J shed 4 bases, and the junction held 8 bases outside the gene matches. The CDR3 is 14 residues long. The CDR3 bases are TGTGCCAGCAGCGGGGACAGAGTTATCACTGAAGCTTTCTTT. This translates into CASSGDRVITEAFF.

The rearrangement joins TRBV30 to TRBJ2-5; 10 nucleotides line up with TRBD1. The CDR3 spans 14 residues. CDR1 and CDR2 (germline): GTSNPN, SVGIG (reference sequence). V shed 6 bases and J 5 bases; nucleotides not matched to a gene: 9. CDR3 bases: TGTGCCTGCCTCCACGACAGGGGGCGGGAGACCCAGTACTTC. This gives the protein CACLHDRGRETQYF. The full variable domain, in which reference TRBV30 and TRBJ2-5 provide the parts outside the CDR3, is SQTIHQWPATLVQPVGSPLSLECTVEGTSNPNLYWYRQAAGRGLQLLFYSVGIGQISSEVPQNLSASRPQDRQFILSSKKLLLSDSGFYLCACLHDRGRETQYFGPGTRLLVL.

This clone appeared once. The genes are TRBV3-1 (or the pseudogene TRBV3-2) and TRBJ1-5; the D gene is possibly TRBD1 (6 bases). V lost 3 bases, J lost 5 bases, and 14 bases lay in between. Germline loops: CDR1 LGHDT, CDR2 YNNKEL (reference sequence). This CDR3 contains 15 residues. This CDR3 is CASSQRVGGHQPQHF. The DNA for the CDR3 is TGTGCCAGCAGCCAGAGGGTAGGGGGACATCAGCCCCAGCATTTT.

V is TRBV6-5 and J is TRBJ2-5; D is ambiguous. With 7 bases removed from V and 5 bases from J, the gap between germline ends came to 17 bases. The germline gives CDR1 MNHEY, CDR2 SVGAGI. This CDR3 has 14 residues. CDR3 sequence: CASTLDGGLETQYF. In DNA, the CDR3 is TGTGCCAGCACCCTAGACGGCGGCCTGGAGACCCAGTACTTC.

The chain employs TRBV19 and TRBJ1-1, with D tentatively TRBD1 (5 bases). CDR1 and CDR2 from the germline V gene are LNHDA and SQIVND (reference sequence). The length of the CDR3 is 12 residues. The V and J ends lost 6 bases and 1 base respectively, with 6 bases between them. The DNA for the CDR3 is TGTGCCAGTAGCGACAGGAACACTGAAGCTTTCTTT. Translated: CASSDRNTEAFF.

The rearrangement uses TRBV4-3 and TRBJ2-4; maybe TRBD2 (7 bases). This CDR3 contains 19 residues. Trimming removed 2 bases from V and 6 bases from J, with 26 bases in between. The V gene's germline CDR1 is LGHNA and CDR2 YSLEER. The CDR3 is CASSQRGSGGKRTSNIQYF. The CDR3 DNA reads TGCGCCAGCAGCCAAAGGGGGTCGGGGGGCAAGAGGACTTCAAACATTCAGTACTTC.

This sequence joins TRBV4-2 and TRBJ1-3; 8 bases line up with TRBD1. The length of the CDR3 is 14 residues. Looked up from germline, CDR1 is LGHNA and CDR2 is YNFKEQ. The V segment lost 6 bases and the J segment 5 bases; nucleotides outside the gene matches: 6. The CDR3 coding sequence is TGTGCCAGCAGTCCCGACAGGGGAAGAAACACCATATATTTT. Its translation: CASSPDRGRNTIYF.

The chain employs TRBV18 and TRBJ1-5; TRBD1 aligns across 8 bases. V was pared by 3 bases and J by 0 bases, with 1 base of the junction left unmatched. The CDR3 extends over 15 amino acids. Germline V gene sequence: CDR1 KGHSH, CDR2 LQKENI. Here the CDR3 reads CASSPGQVSNQPQHF. The CDR3 bases are TGTGCCAGCTCACCGGGACAGGTTAGCAATCAGCCCCAGCATTTT.